Listed below are T cell receptor beta chains from one sample, sequenced in a study of T cell changes during pregnancy in multiple sclerosis. The repertoire was sequenced with immunoSEQ multiplex PCR; TCRdb's copy has only in-frame clones and lacks some. The data hold some 80,000 clones, with about 95% observed a single time. This sample comprised peripheral blood, obtained in the second trimester of pregnancy. The receptors stem from a female donor with multiple sclerosis, enrolled in a pregnancy study. Both conserved end residues are part of each CDR3. Fields, in order: clone size, V gene, D gene, J gene, CDR3 protein, CDR3 DNA. The D gene is left open where the match is weak. Only some rows state a clone size, as once, few, many or a class for expanded clones.

NA	TRBV5-1	TRBD2	TRBJ2-3	CASSWGGGDTQYF	TGCGCCAGCAGCTGGGGGGGTGGGGATACGCAGTATTTT
NA	TRBV30	TRBD1	TRBJ2-7	CAFRRFKFLPGQGSDEQYF	TGTGCCTTCCGAAGATTTAAGTTCTTACCGGGACAGGGTAGCGACGAGCAGTACTTC
NA	TRBV5-4	TRBD2	TRBJ2-7	CASSPLAGGIYEQYF	TGTGCCAGCAGCCCCCTAGCGGGAGGGATCTACGAGCAGTACTTC
NA	TRBV28	TRBD2	TRBJ2-1	CASTTRGVNYNEQFF	TGTGCCAGCACCACGCGGGGGGTCAACTACAATGAGCAGTTCTTC
NA	TRBV19	TRBD2	TRBJ2-7	CATATSGPYEQYF	TGTGCCACCGCGACTAGCGGCCCCTACGAGCAGTACTTC
NA	TRBV30	TRBD2	TRBJ2-1	CAWSRGLAGNEQFF	TGTGCCTGGAGTCGAGGACTAGCGGGCAATGAGCAGTTCTTC
NA	TRBV30	TRBD1	TRBJ2-3	CAWNSQGAKNTQYF	TGTGCCTGGAACTCCCAGGGGGCGAAAAATACGCAGTATTTT
NA	TRBV5-1	TRBD1	TRBJ1-2	CASSSGLTRDSPLNNYGYTF	TGCGCCAGCAGCTCAGGCCTGACCCGGGACAGCCCTCTAAATAACTATGGCTACACCTTC
NA	TRBV7-6	TRBD2	TRBJ2-2	CASSHRGLAYTGELFF	TGTGCCAGCAGCCACAGGGGACTAGCGTACACCGGGGAGCTGTTTTTT
NA	TRBV9	TRBD2	TRBJ2-7	CASSVGAGGPYEQYF	TGTGCCAGCAGCGTAGGGGCGGGAGGACCCTACGAGCAGTACTTC
NA	TRBV5-1	NA	TRBJ2-5	CASSLDPRQETQYF	TGCGCCAGCAGCTTGGACCCGAGGCAAGAGACCCAGTACTTC
NA	TRBV29-1	NA	TRBJ2-1	CSVEGGLITYNEQFF	TGCAGCGTTGAAGGGGGGCTAATAACATACAATGAGCAGTTCTTC
NA	TRBV7-9	NA	TRBJ2-7	CASSLVTYEQYF	TGTGCCAGCAGCTTAGTTACCTACGAGCAGTACTTC
once	TRBV19	NA	TRBJ2-3	CASREWAPTDTQYF	TGTGCCAGTAGAGAGTGGGCACCCACAGATACGCAGTATTTT
NA	TRBV7-2	TRBD2	TRBJ2-3	CASSLLAGGSTDTQYF	TGTGCCAGCAGCTTACTAGCGGGAGGGAGCACAGATACGCAGTATTTT
NA	TRBV19	NA	TRBJ2-2	CASSIAGGELFF	TGTGCCAGTAGTATAGCGGGCGGGGAGCTGTTTTTT
NA	TRBV2	NA	TRBJ2-7	CASNQRISYEQYF	TGTGCCAGCAACCAGCGGATATCCTACGAGCAGTACTTC
NA	TRBV6-1	NA	TRBJ1-4	CASSGGNEKLFF	TGTGCCAGCAGCGGGGGAAATGAAAAACTGTTTTTT
NA	TRBV5-4	TRBD2	TRBJ2-7	CASSPTSVTYEQYF	TGTGCCAGCAGCCCGACTAGCGTAACCTACGAGCAGTACTTC
NA	TRBV19	NA	TRBJ1-2	CASSIGTASPYGYTF	TGTGCCAGTAGTATAGGGACAGCCTCTCCCTATGGCTACACCTTC
NA	TRBV28	NA	TRBJ1-1	CASREGNTEAFF	TGTGCCAGCAGGGAGGGGAACACTGAAGCTTTCTTT
NA	TRBV2	NA	TRBJ1-1	CASKGTKQGMNTEAFF	TGTGCCAGCAAGGGGACAAAACAGGGAATGAACACTGAAGCTTTCTTT
few	TRBV27	TRBD1	TRBJ1-1	CASSITRQGAEAFF	TGTGCCAGCAGTATAACTCGACAGGGGGCTGAAGCTTTCTTT
NA	TRBV7-7	TRBD2	TRBJ2-7	CASSAGDAYEQYF	TGTGCCAGCAGCGCGGGGGATGCCTACGAGCAGTACTTC
NA	TRBV19	NA	TRBJ2-1	CASSISYNEQFF	TGTGCCAGTAGTATATCATACAATGAGCAGTTCTTC
NA	TRBV5-1	NA	TRBJ1-1	CASSLGRGAEAFF	TGCGCCAGCAGCTTGGGCAGGGGTGCTGAAGCTTTCTTT
NA	TRBV7-2	NA	TRBJ1-2	CASSLQANYGYTF	TGTGCCAGCAGCTTACAGGCAAACTATGGCTACACCTTC
NA	TRBV6-5	NA	TRBJ1-1	CASSYGGATEAFF	TGTGCCAGCAGCTATGGGGGGGCTACTGAAGCTTTCTTT
NA	TRBV13	TRBD2	TRBJ2-7	CASSFRLAGGSGIYEQYF	TGTGCCAGCAGCTTTCGACTAGCGGGAGGCTCTGGGATCTACGAGCAGTACTTC
NA	TRBV6-6	TRBD2	TRBJ2-4	CASRRGPRAGEVLQYF	TGTGCCAGCCGGCGCGGCCCCCGGGCGGGAGAGGTTCTTCAGTACTTC